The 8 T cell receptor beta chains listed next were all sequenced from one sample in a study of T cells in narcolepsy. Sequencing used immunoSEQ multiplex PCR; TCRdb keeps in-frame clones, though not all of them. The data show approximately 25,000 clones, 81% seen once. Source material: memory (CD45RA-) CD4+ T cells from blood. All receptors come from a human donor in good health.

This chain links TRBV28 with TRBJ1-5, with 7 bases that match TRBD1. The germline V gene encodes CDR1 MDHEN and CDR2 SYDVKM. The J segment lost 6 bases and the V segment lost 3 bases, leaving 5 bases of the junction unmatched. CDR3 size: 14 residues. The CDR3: CASSFTGEVQPQHF. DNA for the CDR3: TGTGCCAGCAGTTTTACAGGGGAGGTTCAGCCCCAGCATTTT.

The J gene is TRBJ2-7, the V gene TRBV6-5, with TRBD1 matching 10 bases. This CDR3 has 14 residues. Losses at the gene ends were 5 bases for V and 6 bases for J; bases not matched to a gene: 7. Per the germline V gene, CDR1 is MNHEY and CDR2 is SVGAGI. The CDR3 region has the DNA TGTGCCAGCAGTGACGGGACAGGGGCTACCGAGCAGTACTTC. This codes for CASSDGTGATEQYF.

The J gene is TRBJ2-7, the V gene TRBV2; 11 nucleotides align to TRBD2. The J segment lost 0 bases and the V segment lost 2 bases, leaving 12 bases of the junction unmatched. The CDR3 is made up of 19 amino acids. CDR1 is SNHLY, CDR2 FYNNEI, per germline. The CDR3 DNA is TGTGCCAGCAGTGAAATTCGGTTCGGACTAGCGGGCAGCTCCTACGAGCAGTACTTC. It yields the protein CASSEIRFGLAGSSYEQYF.

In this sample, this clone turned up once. Here the CDR3 reads CASSRENTEAFF. The DNA of the CDR3 is TGTGCCAGCAGTCGAGAGAACACTGAAGCTTTCTTT. The rearrangement uses TRBV6-6 and TRBJ1-1; no firm D call. The V gene lost 5 bases and the J gene lost 1 base, with 5 bases spanning the gap. This CDR3 spans 12 amino acids. Germline values: CDR1 MNHNY, CDR2 SVGAGI (reference sequence).

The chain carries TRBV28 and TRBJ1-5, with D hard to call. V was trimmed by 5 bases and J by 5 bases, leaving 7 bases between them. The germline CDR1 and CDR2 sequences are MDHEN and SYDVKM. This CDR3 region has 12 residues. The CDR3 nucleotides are TGTGCCAGCAGTGGTTTTTATCAGCCCCAGCATTTT. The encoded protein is CASSGFYQPQHF.

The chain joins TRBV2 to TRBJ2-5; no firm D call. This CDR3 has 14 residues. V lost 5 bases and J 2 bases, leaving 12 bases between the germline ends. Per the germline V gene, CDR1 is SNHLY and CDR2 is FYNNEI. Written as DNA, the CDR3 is TGTGCCAGCAGTAGGTATAGTGCGCAAGAGACCCAGTACTTC. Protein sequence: CASSRYSAQETQYF.

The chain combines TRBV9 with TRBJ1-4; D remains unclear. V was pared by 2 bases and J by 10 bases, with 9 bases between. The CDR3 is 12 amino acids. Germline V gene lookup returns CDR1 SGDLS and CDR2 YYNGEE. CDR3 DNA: TGTGCCAGCAGCGTCGGGGAGGGAAAACTGTTTTTT. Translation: CASSVGEGKLFF.

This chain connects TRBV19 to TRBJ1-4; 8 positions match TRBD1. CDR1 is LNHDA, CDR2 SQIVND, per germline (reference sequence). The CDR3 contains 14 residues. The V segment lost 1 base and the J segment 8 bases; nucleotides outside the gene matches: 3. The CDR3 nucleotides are TGTGCCAGTAGTATAGGACAGGGGAGGGAAAAACTGTTTTTT. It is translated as CASSIGQGREKLFF. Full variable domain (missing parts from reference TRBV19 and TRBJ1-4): DGGITQSPKYLFRKEGQNVTLSCEQNLNHDAMYWYRQDPGQGLRLIYYSQIVNDFQKGDIAEGYSVSREKKESFPLTVTSAQKNPTAFYLCASSIGQGREKLFFGSGTQLSVL.